A single sample gave rise to the 26 T cell receptor beta chains below, sequenced in a study of blood T cell repertoires in COVID-19. Generated by immunoSEQ multiplex PCR, the TCRdb table keeps only in-frame clones and is missing some. Here the sample spans 170,000 or so clones, approximately 86% being singletons. Sequencing was performed on peripheral blood. These receptors were collected from a man aged 55 to 70 with COVID-19, enrolled during active disease.

This sequence joins TRBV29-1 and TRBJ2-7, with D uncertain. V shed 5 bases and J shed 3 bases, with 8 bases lying between them. The CDR3 totals 11 residues. Germline values: CDR1 SQVTM, CDR2 ANQGSEA. CDR3 protein: CSVYQNYEQYF. The CDR3 nucleotides read TGCAGCGTTTATCAGAACTACGAGCAGTACTTC.

The V call is TRBV29-1, the J call TRBJ2-1; perhaps TRBD1 as D (6 bases). Germline CDR1 SQVTM, CDR2 ANQGSEA. CDR3 length: 12 residues. The germline V and J ends were trimmed by 2 bases and 10 bases, with 12 bases remaining between them. CDR3 sequence: CSVEFARGEQFF. The CDR3 coding sequence is TGCAGCGTTGAATTCGCGAGGGGGGAGCAGTTCTTC.

The chain recombines TRBV4-3 with TRBJ1-5; the D gene is possibly TRBD1 (5 bases). CDR3 length: 13 residues. Trimming left V 2 bases short and J 6 bases short, with 8 bases between. CDR1 LGHNA and CDR2 YSLEER come from the germline V gene. The CDR3 DNA follows: TGCGCCAGCAGCCAACAAACAGGTCAGCCCCAGCATTTT. Translating it yields CASSQQTGQPQHF.

This sequence joins TRBV18 and TRBJ1-1; 8 bases align to TRBD1. Germline V gene lookup returns CDR1 KGHSH and CDR2 LQKENI. Germline trimming cut 3 bases from V and 1 base from J; bases unmatched to any gene: 7. The CDR3 runs to 16 residues. In nucleotides, the CDR3 is TGTGCCAGCTCACCCCAAGGACAGGGTGGGAACACTGAAGCTTTCTTT. Protein product: CASSPQGQGGNTEAFF.

Comments on this clone: Other nucleotide sequences from this sample produce the same CDR3. The genes are TRBV6-1 and TRBJ1-1; 8 bases map to TRBD1. This CDR3 is 15 amino acids long. Trimming removed 3 bases from V and 1 base from J; junction bases left unmatched: 4. The germline gives CDR1 MNHNS, CDR2 SASEGT. In nucleotides, the CDR3 is TGTGCCAGCAGTGATGGGACAGGACGGAACACTGAAGCTTTCTTT. Protein: CASSDGTGRNTEAFF.

In this sample, this clone turned up once. The chain links TRBV2 to TRBJ2-3; D perhaps matches TRBD1 (5 bases). Germline V CDR1 and CDR2: SNHLY, FYNNEI. The length of the CDR3 is 14 residues. The V end lost 8 bases, the J end lost 3 bases, and 15 bases lay between the germline ends. The CDR3 coding sequence is TGTGCCAGCCGCTACTGGCAGGGAACAGATACGCAGTATTTT. As protein: CASRYWQGTDTQYF.

This chain links TRBV3-1 (or the pseudogene TRBV3-2) with TRBJ2-1; 10 bases fit TRBD2. Losses at the gene ends were 0 bases for V and 7 bases for J; bases not matched to a gene: 9. Per germline, CDR1 LGHDT and CDR2 YNNKEL (reference sequence). The CDR3 is 17 amino acids. CDR3 nucleotide sequence: TGTGCCAGCAGCCAAGATCGAGCGGGAGGGCCAGGTAATGAGCAGTTCTTC. Translated, it gives CASSQDRAGGPGNEQFF.

The chain combines TRBV28 with TRBJ2-6; 7 bases agree with TRBD1. The V and J ends lost 7 bases and 8 bases, in that order; junction bases with no gene match: 5. This CDR3 contains 13 residues. CDR1 is MDHEN, CDR2 SYDVKM, per germline. The DNA for the CDR3 is TGTGCCAGCAAGACAGGGCCACCCAACGTCCTGACTTTC. Protein sequence: CASKTGPPNVLTF. Full variable domain (missing parts from reference TRBV28 and TRBJ2-6): DVKVTQSSRYLVKRTGEKVFLECVQDMDHENMFWYRQDPGLGLRLIYFSYDVKMKEKGDIPEGYSVSREKKERFSLILESASTNQTSMYLCASKTGPPNVLTFGAGSRLTVL.

The chain couples TRBV5-6 to TRBJ1-1; TRBD1 agrees at 8 bases. Germline V gene lookup returns CDR1 SGHDT and CDR2 YYEEEE. V shed 5 bases, J shed 6 bases, and the junction held 12 bases outside the gene matches. CDR3 size: 15 residues. The CDR3 DNA is TGTGCCAGCAGTCGTCTGGACAGGGATTTCCCTGAAGCTTTCTTT. Protein product: CASSRLDRDFPEAFF.

The chain uses TRBV6-4 and TRBJ2-3, with 10 nucleotides matching TRBD2. Trimming at V came to 3 bases and at J to 6 bases, leaving 6 bases not matched to a gene. The CDR3 is made up of 15 amino acids. Germline lookup yields CDR1 MRHNA and CDR2 SNTAGT. The CDR3 nucleotides read TGTGCCAGCAGTGAAACTAGCGGGACGTGGGATACGCAGTATTTT. Translating it yields CASSETSGTWDTQYF.

V and J are TRBV19 and TRBJ1-4; D may be TRBD1 (6 bases). The ends were cut back, 2 bases at V and 8 bases at J, with 9 bases in the middle. The germline gives CDR1 LNHDA, CDR2 SQIVND (reference sequence). The CDR3 runs 13 residues. The CDR3 here is CASSINRDEKLFF. The DNA for the CDR3 is TGTGCCAGTAGTATAAACAGGGACGAAAAACTGTTTTTT.

The chain recombines TRBV6-6 with TRBJ2-7; maybe TRBD1 (6 bases). Germline V gene sequence: CDR1 MNHNY, CDR2 SVGAGI (reference sequence). This CDR3 contains 14 residues. V was shortened by 6 bases and J by 2 bases, with 14 bases between the two germline ends. The DNA of the CDR3 is TGTGCCAGCAGCTTGGTATCAGGGGCCTACGAGCAGTACTTC. The encoded protein is CASSLVSGAYEQYF.

V usage is TRBV6-2 or TRBV6-3 and J usage is TRBJ2-7; 12 bases fit TRBD2. Germline trimming cut 4 bases from V and 3 bases from J; bases unmatched to any gene: 7. Germline V gene lookup returns CDR1 MNHEY and CDR2 SVGEGT. The CDR3 has 16 residues. CDR3 sequence reads: CASSSALAGGLYEQYF. CDR3 DNA: TGTGCCAGCAGTTCCGCGCTAGCGGGGGGGCTCTACGAGCAGTACTTC.

This clone appeared once. V and J are TRBV9 and TRBJ1-3; 7 bases align to TRBD1. Germline trimming cut 0 bases from V and 4 bases from J; bases unmatched to any gene: 1. Germline V CDR1 and CDR2: SGDLS, YYNGEE. The CDR3 length is 14 residues. CDR3 residues: CASSVGDRGNTIYF. In DNA, the CDR3 is TGTGCCAGCAGCGTAGGGGACAGAGGAAACACCATATATTTT. Filled out from reference TRBV9 and TRBJ1-3, the complete variable domain reads DSGVTQTPKHLITATGQRVTLRCSPRSGDLSVYWYQQSLDQGLQFLIQYYNGEERAKGNILERFSAQQFPDLHSELNLSSLELGDSALYFCASSVGDRGNTIYFGEGSWLTVV.

The chain is built from TRBV7-2 and TRBJ1-5; perhaps TRBD1 as D (5 bases). The germline CDR1 and CDR2 sequences are SGHTA and FQGNSA. This CDR3 is built from 13 residues. Trimming took 4 bases from V and 4 from J, leaving 8 bases between them. DNA for the CDR3: TGTGCCAGCAGCTCGGACACAAATCAGCCCCAGCATTTT. Translating gives CASSSDTNQPQHF.

The V call is TRBV6-2 or TRBV6-3, the J call TRBJ1-6, with TRBD1 as a possible D gene (6 bases). Deletions cut 0 bases from V and 9 bases from J, with 9 bases between. The germline CDR1 and CDR2 sequences are MNHEY and SVGEGT. This CDR3 has 14 residues. In nucleotides, the CDR3 is TGTGCCAGCAGTTACTCTATGGACAGTTCACCCCTCCACTTT. It specifies CASSYSMDSSPLHF.

The chain employs TRBV29-1 and TRBJ2-2; D gene uncertain. The CDR3 extends over 13 amino acids. The germline V gene has CDR1 SQVTM and CDR2 ANQGSEA. Trimming stripped 7 bases from V and 4 bases from J, with 13 bases between. CDR3 DNA: TGCAGCGCCGCGGAGACCATCACCGGGGAGCTGTTTTTT. Translating it yields CSAAETITGELFF.

This clone was seen only a few times. The rearrangement links TRBV5-1 to TRBJ2-5; 9 nucleotides match TRBD1. CDR1 is SGHRS, CDR2 YFSETQ, per germline. The CDR3 runs to 14 residues. V shed 4 bases, J shed 4 bases, and the junction held 5 bases outside the gene matches. This CDR3 reads CASSQQGARETQYF. The CDR3 coding sequence is TGCGCCAGCAGCCAACAGGGGGCGAGAGAGACCCAGTACTTC.

The chain recombines TRBV6-5 with TRBJ1-4; 9 bases line up with TRBD1. Trimming removed 4 bases from V and 0 bases from J; junction bases left unmatched: 3. The V gene's germline CDR1 is MNHEY and CDR2 SVGAGI. The CDR3 extends over 16 amino acids. The CDR3 nucleotides read TGTGCCAGCAGTTGGGGACAGGGAACAACTAATGAAAAACTGTTTTTT. This gives the protein CASSWGQGTTNEKLFF.

The chain uses TRBV19 and TRBJ1-1; D remains ambiguous. The CDR3 runs to 15 residues. The germline V and J ends were trimmed by 1 base and 2 bases, with 11 bases remaining between them. The germline V gene has CDR1 LNHDA and CDR2 SQIVND (reference sequence). CDR3 residues: CASSIGPRVNTEAFF. DNA of the CDR3: TGTGCCAGTAGTATAGGCCCCCGGGTTAACACTGAAGCTTTCTTT.

As DNA, the CDR3 is TGTGCCAGCTCACCTCCTTCAGCGGGAGTAAATACGCAGTATTTT. Translating gives CASSPPSAGVNTQYF. This chain links TRBV18 with TRBJ2-3; 8 bases agree with TRBD2. Germline CDR1 reads KGHSH; CDR2 reads LQKENI. The CDR3 length is 15 residues. The trim removed 3 bases at V and 7 bases at J, leaving 9 bases unmatched.

The rearrangement uses TRBV11-3 and TRBJ2-6; TRBD1 aligns across 8 bases. Germline loops: CDR1 SGHNT, CDR2 YENEEA. The V segment lost 5 bases and the J segment 0 bases; nucleotides outside the gene matches: 9. The CDR3 is 18 amino acids. In DNA, the CDR3 is TGTGCCAGCAGCCCAGGACAGGGAGAGGGCTCTGGGGCCAACGTCCTGACTTTC. It codes for CASSPGQGEGSGANVLTF.

This clone has just a few counts. The V gene is TRBV7-2, the J gene TRBJ2-7, with D tentatively TRBD2 (5 bases). CDR1 is SGHTA, CDR2 FQGNSA, per germline. Trimming took 3 bases from V and 2 from J, leaving 8 bases between them. CDR3 length equals 13 residues. CDR3 region: CASSFSGTYEQYF. In DNA, the CDR3 is TGTGCCAGCAGCTTCAGCGGTACCTACGAGCAGTACTTC.

This chain uses TRBV5-4 with TRBJ2-7, with 7 bases fitting TRBD2. The CDR3 has 15 residues. V was pared by 0 bases and J by 6 bases, with 9 bases of the junction left unmatched. In germline, CDR1 is SGHNT, CDR2 YYREEE (reference sequence). CDR3 residues: CASSLVIAGAPEQYF. CDR3 nucleotide sequence: TGTGCCAGCAGCTTGGTTATTGCGGGAGCCCCCGAGCAGTACTTC.

CDR3 in DNA: TGTGCCAGCAGCTTGCGTCGACAGGCCGGGAATCAGCCCCAGCATTTT. Translating it yields CASSLRRQAGNQPQHF. The chain combines TRBV5-8 with TRBJ1-5; D possibly corresponds to TRBD1 (6 bases). The CDR3 extends over 16 amino acids. Germline CDR1 is SGHTS and CDR2 is YDEGEE. V was cut by 1 base and J by 4 bases, with 15 bases left in between.

The chain is built from TRBV6-4 and TRBJ1-1, with 8 bases that match TRBD1. The J segment lost 4 bases and the V segment lost 8 bases, leaving 6 bases of the junction unmatched. There are 13 residues in the CDR3. Per the germline V gene, CDR1 is MRHNA and CDR2 is SNTAGT. The CDR3 loop reads CASRGQGATEAFF. As DNA, the CDR3 is TGTGCCAGCCGCGGACAGGGAGCCACTGAAGCTTTCTTT.